The T cell receptor (beta chain) under discussion was sequenced for a study of cytomegalovirus exposure and HLA in healthy donors. General study points: At a 0.05 false discovery rate, a later analysis found 18,000 or so TCR beta sequences to be associated with HLA alleles. Reportedly, diagnosis of cytomegalovirus status by the classifier showed high specificity and sensitivity. Being indistinguishable, some V segments were excluded, TRBV6-2 and TRBV6-3 among them.

Both 60 Vbeta primers and 13 Jbeta primers went into the PCR. The data were produced by immunoSEQ multiplex PCR, yet TCRdb's version contains in-frame clones alone and is incomplete. The sample yields approximately 150,000 clones, roughly 86% seen once. Losses at the gene ends were 5 bases for V and 7 bases for J; bases not matched to a gene: 15. Per germline, CDR1 SNHLY and CDR2 FYNNEI. This CDR3 has 17 residues. In the case of this clone: Its antigen is not known.

V gene TRBV2 combines with J gene TRBJ1-5, with 9 nucleotides matching TRBD1. The sequence derives from a girl under 18 in good health and CMV-seropositive. The sequenced material came from PBMCs. CDR3 coding DNA: TGTGCCAGCAGTCCCGCCGGGACAGGGTGGAAGGGGCAGCCCCAGCATTTT. Protein product: CASSPAGTGWKGQPQHF. The variable domain in full, with the rest retrieved from reference TRBV2 and TRBJ1-5, is EPEVTQTPSHQVTQMGQEVILRCVPISNHLYFYWYRQILGQKVEFLVSFYNNEISEKSEIFDDQFSVERPDGSNFTLKIRSTKLEDSAMYFCASSPAGTGWKGQPQHFGDGTRLSIL.